These 17 T cell receptor beta chains originate from one sample sequenced in a study of T cell responses to AZD1222 COVID-19 vaccine. Clones were read by immunoSEQ multiplex PCR, and TCRdb kept only the in-frame ones, dropping some. The repertoire holds around 150,000 clones, with roughly nine tenths as singletons. The sequencing here drew on peripheral blood, taken on day 0 of AZD1222 vaccination. These receptors were collected from an adult in good health.

This chain uses TRBV3-1 (or the pseudogene TRBV3-2) with TRBJ2-2; 12 nucleotides align to TRBD2. The ends lost 2 bases at V and 4 bases at J; junction bases unmatched: 2. The V gene's germline CDR1 is LGHDT and CDR2 YNNKEL (reference sequence). This CDR3 has 16 amino acids. The CDR3 DNA sequence: TGTGCCAGCAGCCAACTAGCGGGGGGGCCCACCGGGGAGCTGTTTTTT. Translation: CASSQLAGGPTGELFF.

The V gene is TRBV19, the J gene TRBJ2-7; TRBD2 matches at 9 bases. This CDR3 is built from 15 residues. V was clipped by 3 bases and J by 9 bases; unmatched bases: 12. Germline CDR1 is LNHDA and CDR2 is SQIVND (reference sequence). CDR3 in amino acids: CASSISAGGPIWQYF. The CDR3, as DNA: TGTGCCAGTAGTATCTCCGCGGGAGGGCCTATTTGGCAGTACTTC.

The sample holds one count of this clone. The rearrangement links TRBV6-5 to TRBJ1-5; TRBD1 matches at 8 bases. The CDR3 extends over 13 amino acids. The junction had 5 bases not matched to a gene; V was cut back by 6 bases and J by 7 bases. Germline V lookup: CDR1 MNHEY, CDR2 SVGAGI. Here the CDR3 DNA reads TGTGCCAGCAGCAGGGGGCCGGGCCAGCCCCAGCATTTT. Translating it yields CASSRGPGQPQHF.

The J gene is TRBJ1-3, the V gene TRBV7-2, with TRBD1 as a possible D gene (6 bases). The CDR3 spans 14 residues. V lost 4 bases and J lost 9, with 16 bases in between. Germline V CDR1 and CDR2: SGHTA, FQGNSA. CDR3 protein: CASSSERGAGTIYF. DNA for the CDR3: TGTGCCAGCAGCTCGGAGCGGGGGGCAGGCACCATATATTTT.

In DNA form, the CDR3 reads TGTGCCAGCAGCCAGGATATCGGGACAGGGGGCAGAGAAGCTTTCTTT. Encoded protein: CASSQDIGTGGREAFF. The J gene is TRBJ1-1, the V gene TRBV4-2; the match to TRBD1 covers 12 bases. CDR1 is LGHNA and CDR2 is YNFKEQ in the germline V gene. This CDR3 is 16 amino acids long. V lost 3 bases to trimming and J lost 8 bases; unmatched junction nucleotides: 10.

The chain combines TRBV7-2 with TRBJ1-6; 9 bases fit TRBD1. With V trimmed by 1 base and J by 10 bases, 8 bases remained unmatched. CDR1 and CDR2 (germline): SGHTA, FQGNSA. The length of the CDR3 is 16 residues. CDR3 region: CASSLVGTGLESPLHF. The CDR3 DNA reads as TGTGCCAGCAGCTTAGTCGGGACAGGGTTAGAGTCACCCCTCCACTTT.

CDR3 in DNA: TGTGCCACCATTAGGACAGGGGGTTACTATGGCTACACCTTC. Its translation is CATIRTGGYYGYTF. The gene calls are TRBV24-1 and TRBJ1-2; 10 positions match TRBD1. The CDR3 loop spans 14 amino acids. Per the germline V gene, CDR1 is KGHDR and CDR2 is SFDVKD. V dropped 8 bases and J dropped 3; count of bases not matched to a gene: 5.

This clone has just a few counts. The chain couples TRBV7-9 to TRBJ1-2; TRBD1 might be the D (5 bases). Trimming shortened V by 1 base and J by 3 bases, and 21 bases separated the two germline ends. Germline CDR1 SEHNR, CDR2 FQNEAQ (reference sequence). This CDR3 comprises 18 residues. The CDR3 sequence: CASSLEGFGVGAHYGYTF. The CDR3 bases are TGTGCCAGCAGCTTAGAGGGGTTCGGGGTTGGCGCCCACTATGGCTACACCTTC.

The table lists this clone with a count of one. The chain combines TRBV5-1 with TRBJ1-5; D is unclear. Trimming pared 0 bases from V and 6 bases from J, leaving 10 bases between. Germline values: CDR1 SGHRS, CDR2 YFSETQ. The CDR3 has 14 residues. CDR3 bases: TGCGCCAGCAGCTTGGGCCTAGGTAGTCAGCCCCAGCATTTT. Translated, it gives CASSLGLGSQPQHF.

V usage is TRBV6-2 or TRBV6-3 and J usage is TRBJ2-3; D not certain. Trimming left V 5 bases short and J 6 bases short, with 24 bases between. The CDR3 is 17 amino acids. Germline assignment: CDR1 MNHEY and CDR2 SVGEGT. In DNA, the CDR3 is TGTGCCAGCAGTGCGGAAACAGTTCCTCCAATAATGGATACGCAGTATTTT. Residues: CASSAETVPPIMDTQYF.

V and J are TRBV19 and TRBJ1-1; D unresolved. Trimming took off 4 bases at V and 11 bases at J, with 17 bases between the two ends. From germline, CDR1 is LNHDA and CDR2 SQIVND (reference sequence). The CDR3 is 13 amino acids. The CDR3 is CASSTPGMMAAFF. In DNA, the CDR3 is TGTGCCAGTAGTACCCCAGGCATGATGGCGGCTTTCTTT.

The chain employs TRBV7-3 and TRBJ2-1; D is perhaps TRBD2 (5 bases). V was pared by 3 bases and J by 10 bases, with 10 bases between. Germline V gives CDR1 SGHTA, CDR2 FQGTGA. This CDR3 is built from 12 residues. The CDR3: CASSFSANEQFF. Here the CDR3 DNA reads TGTGCCAGCAGCTTTAGCGCCAACGAGCAGTTCTTC. The full variable domain, in which reference TRBV7-3 and TRBJ2-1 provide the parts outside the CDR3, is GAGVSQTPSNKVTEKGKYVELRCDPISGHTALYWYRQSLGQGPEFLIYFQGTGAADDSGLPNDRFFAVRPEGSVSTLKIQRTERGDSAVYLCASSFSANEQFFGPGTRLTVL.

The chain is built from TRBV4-1 and TRBJ2-1; TRBD1 matches 10 bases. CDR1 is MGHRA, CDR2 YSYEKL, per germline. V shed 1 base, J shed 2 bases, and the junction held 5 bases outside the gene matches. CDR3 length: 17 residues. Written as DNA, the CDR3 is TGCGCCAGCAGCCAAGGCCCTGGACAGGGGGCCTACAATGAGCAGTTCTTC. This translates into CASSQGPGQGAYNEQFF.

The rearrangement uses TRBV6-5 and TRBJ1-6; 10 bases line up with TRBD1. The length of the CDR3 is 15 residues. V shed 4 bases and J 7 bases; nucleotides not matched to a gene: 4. CDR1 MNHEY and CDR2 SVGAGI come from the germline V gene. CDR3 nucleotide sequence: TGTGCCAGCAGTTGGTCGGGACAGGGGAATTCACCCCTCCACTTT. As protein: CASSWSGQGNSPLHF.

The table lists this clone with a count of one. The gene calls are TRBV27 and TRBJ2-5; D call uncertain. CDR1 MNHEY and CDR2 SMNVEV come from the germline V gene (reference sequence). Deletions cut 7 bases from V and 5 bases from J, with 8 bases between. The length of the CDR3 is 11 residues. CDR3 bases: TGTGCCAGCACCCACTCGGAGACCCAGTACTTC. Translated, it gives CASTHSETQYF.

V gene TRBV5-1 combines with J gene TRBJ2-1; D is unresolved. The CDR3 is made up of 13 amino acids. CDR1 is SGHRS, CDR2 YFSETQ, per germline. V lost 0 bases and J 5 bases, leaving 6 bases between the germline ends. The CDR3 is CASSLAANNEQFF. The CDR3 coding sequence is TGCGCCAGCAGCTTGGCCGCCAACAATGAGCAGTTCTTC.

This clone was detected once. This sequence joins TRBV15 and TRBJ1-4; D is uncertain. The germline gives CDR1 LNHNV, CDR2 YYDKDF (reference sequence). The V and J ends lost 3 bases and 8 bases respectively, with 10 bases between them. The CDR3 spans 13 residues. The CDR3 DNA follows: TGTGCCACCAGCAGCCTACATCGGGAAAAACTGTTTTTT. It specifies CATSSLHREKLFF.